Below, 11 T cell receptor beta chains from the same sample are listed, as sequenced in a study of T-cell memory formation after mild COVID-19. One entry per CDR3 protein results from TCRdb running MiXCR on the 5' RACE reads. The table has around 110,000 distinct CDR3 sequences, about a sixth seen once; the top ten hold 28%. Source material: PBMCs or a T cell subset sorted from them (not recorded which). These receptors all come from an adult woman who had mild COVID-19 (a few samples of this study predate the infection). Cell type and time point are not known.

The V and J genes are TRBV7-9 and TRBJ1-6; TRBD1 is a possible D gene (5 bases). The CDR3 totals 17 residues. Germline assignment: CDR1 SEHNR and CDR2 FQNEAQ (reference sequence). Trimming shortened V by 0 bases and J by 5 bases, and 14 bases separated the two germline ends. The CDR3 DNA sequence: TGTGCCAGCAGCTTAGCCACAGGAGCACATCATAATTCACCCCTCCACTTT. Translating it yields CASSLATGAHHNSPLHF.

The sample holds a few counts of this clonotype. V usage is TRBV4-3 and J usage is TRBJ1-1; 7 bases map to TRBD1. Germline V gene data show CDR1 as LGHNA and CDR2 as YSLEER. The J segment lost 1 base and the V segment lost 0 bases, leaving 8 bases of the junction unmatched. There are 17 residues in the CDR3. CDR3 amino acids: CASSQDNDRVPNTEAFF. In DNA form, the CDR3 reads TGCGCCAGCAGCCAAGATAACGACAGGGTACCGAACACTGAAGCTTTCTTT.

This clonotype has at least ten counts. V gene TRBV12-3 or TRBV12-4 combines with J gene TRBJ2-7; unclear D gene. Trimming shortened V by 5 bases and J by 2 bases, and 4 bases separated the two germline ends. CDR3 length: 11 amino acids. CDR3 sequence reads: CASSPAYEQYF. CDR3 DNA sequence: TGTGCCAGCAGTCCCGCCTACGAGCAGTACTTC.

This clonotype showed up many times. The chain links TRBV5-1 to TRBJ2-3; 7 bases fit TRBD1. J gave up 1 base and V 0 bases, and 2 bases lay outside the gene matches. The CDR3 is 15 amino acids. Germline lookup yields CDR1 SGHRS and CDR2 YFSETQ. CDR3 region: CASSLAGTGTDTQYF. In DNA, the CDR3 is TGCGCCAGCAGCTTGGCCGGGACAGGCACAGATACGCAGTATTTT.

This clonotype was seen a handful of times. V gene TRBV20-1 combines with J gene TRBJ2-7; weak D call: TRBD1 (6 bases). V was cut by 1 base and J by 2 bases, with 18 bases left in between. The CDR3 extends over 16 amino acids. Per germline, CDR1 DFQATT and CDR2 SNEGSKA (reference sequence). CDR3 sequence (DNA): TGCAGTGCTAGAGCCATTCACAGGGAAAATCCCTACGAGCAGTACTTC. It encodes CSARAIHRENPYEQYF.

The chain links TRBV20-1 to TRBJ2-5; D tentatively reads TRBD1 or TRBD2 (7 bases each). The germline V and J ends were trimmed by 1 base and 5 bases, with 17 bases remaining between them. Germline V gene data show CDR1 as DFQATT and CDR2 as SNEGSKA (reference sequence). This CDR3 contains 15 residues. CDR3 in amino acids: CSARASRGREETQYF. CDR3 DNA: TGCAGTGCTAGAGCCTCCAGGGGGAGGGAGGAGACCCAGTACTTC.

This rearrangement joins TRBV12-3 or TRBV12-4 to TRBJ1-5; no reliable D call. The germline V and J ends were trimmed by 7 bases and 4 bases, with 11 bases remaining between them. The CDR3 has 13 amino acids. The CDR3 sequence is CASTPPGNQPQHF. CDR3 DNA sequence: TGTGCCAGCACCCCCCCCGGGAATCAGCCCCAGCATTTT.

This chain uses TRBV20-1 with TRBJ1-1; D perhaps matches TRBD1 (6 bases). The CDR3 has 14 residues. The V end lost 0 bases, the J end lost 0 bases, and 8 bases lay between the germline ends. Per germline, CDR1 DFQATT and CDR2 SNEGSKA (reference sequence). In DNA, the CDR3 is TGCAGTGCTAGAGACAGGGGATTGAACACTGAAGCTTTCTTT. Protein: CSARDRGLNTEAFF.

This clonotype was picked up a small number of times. The V and J genes are TRBV20-1 and TRBJ1-3; D is undetermined. CDR3 size: 13 residues. The germline V gene has CDR1 DFQATT and CDR2 SNEGSKA (reference sequence). The germline V and J ends were trimmed by 3 bases and 2 bases, with 8 bases remaining between them. The DNA of the CDR3 is TGCAGTGCTAGTGGCGACACTGGAAACACCATATATTTT. Translating gives CSASGDTGNTIYF.

This clonotype was seen more than once but under ten times. The J gene is TRBJ2-1, the V gene TRBV7-2; the D is unclear. The CDR3 totals 15 residues. The ends were cut back, 3 bases at V and 9 bases at J, with 18 bases in the middle. Germline V gene sequence: CDR1 SGHTA, CDR2 FQGNSA. The CDR3, as DNA: TGTGCCAGCAGCTTTTGGGTAACTCGAGGCGGTGAGCAGTTCTTC. Residues: CASSFWVTRGGEQFF.

The J gene is TRBJ1-4, the V gene TRBV4-3, with D possibly TRBD1 on 5 matching bases. The germline V and J ends were trimmed by 3 bases and 7 bases, with 6 bases remaining between them. CDR3 length: 12 residues. In germline, CDR1 is LGHNA, CDR2 YSLEER. The CDR3 DNA reads as TGCGCCAGCAGCCAGGGGGGTGAAAAACTGTTTTTT. It yields the protein CASSQGGEKLFF.